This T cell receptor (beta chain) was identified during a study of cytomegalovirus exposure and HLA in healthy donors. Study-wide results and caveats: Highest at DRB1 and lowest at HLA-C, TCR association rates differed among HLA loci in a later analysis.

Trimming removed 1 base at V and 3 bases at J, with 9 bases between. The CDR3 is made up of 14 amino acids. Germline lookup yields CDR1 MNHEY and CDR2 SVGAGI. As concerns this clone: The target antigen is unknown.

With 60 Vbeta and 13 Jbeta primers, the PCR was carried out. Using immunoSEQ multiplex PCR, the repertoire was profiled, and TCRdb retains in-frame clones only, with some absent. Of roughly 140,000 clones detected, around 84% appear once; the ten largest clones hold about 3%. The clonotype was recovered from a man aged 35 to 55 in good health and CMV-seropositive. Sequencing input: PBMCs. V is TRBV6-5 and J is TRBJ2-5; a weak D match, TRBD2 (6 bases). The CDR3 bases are TGTGCCAGCAGTTACTTGACTAGAAAAGAGACCCAGTACTTC. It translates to CASSYLTRKETQYF.